This T cell receptor (beta chain) was documented in a study of T cells in tuberculosis. Study conclusions and caveats: The TCR-beta difference was not significant; alpha differences partly reflected length.

Adolescents were screened for latent TB by skin test and IGRA. Data came from immunoSEQ multiplex PCR; TCRdb stores just in-frame clones and leaves some out. The sample carries around 39,000 clones, more than 85% recorded once. The CDR3 consists of 14 residues. Germline-derived CDR1 and CDR2 are LNHDA and SQIVND (reference sequence). V gave up 4 bases and J gave up 5 bases, with 15 bases separating them. Remarks on this clone: What it recognizes is unknown.

The chain recombines TRBV19 with TRBJ2-7; tentative D call: TRBD2 (5 bases). This TCR was recovered from a donor between 10 and 29 years old with latent tuberculosis or without tuberculosis infection. Input material: PBMCs. CDR3 in DNA: TGTGCCAGTAGTACAAGACTATCCATCCACGAGCAGTACTTC. Encoded protein: CASSTRLSIHEQYF.